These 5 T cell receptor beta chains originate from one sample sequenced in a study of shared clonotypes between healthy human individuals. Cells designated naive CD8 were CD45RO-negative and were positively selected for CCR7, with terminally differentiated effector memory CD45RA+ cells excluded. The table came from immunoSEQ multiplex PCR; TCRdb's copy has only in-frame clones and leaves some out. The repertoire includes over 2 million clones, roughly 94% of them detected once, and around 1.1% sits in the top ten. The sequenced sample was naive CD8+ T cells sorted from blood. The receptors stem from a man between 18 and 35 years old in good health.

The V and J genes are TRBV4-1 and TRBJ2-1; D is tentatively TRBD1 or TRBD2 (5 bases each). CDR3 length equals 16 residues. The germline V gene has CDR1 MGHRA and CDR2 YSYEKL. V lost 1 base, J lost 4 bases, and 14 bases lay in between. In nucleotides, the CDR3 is TGCGCCAGCAGCCAAGGGAAGGGGAGATATTACAATGAGCAGTTCTTC. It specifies CASSQGKGRYYNEQFF.

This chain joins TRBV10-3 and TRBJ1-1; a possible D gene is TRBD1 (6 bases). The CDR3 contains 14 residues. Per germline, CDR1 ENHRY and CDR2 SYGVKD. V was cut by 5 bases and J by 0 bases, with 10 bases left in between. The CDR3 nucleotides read TGTGCCATCAGTCCAGGGGAGGTGAACACTGAAGCTTTCTTT. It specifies CAISPGEVNTEAFF.

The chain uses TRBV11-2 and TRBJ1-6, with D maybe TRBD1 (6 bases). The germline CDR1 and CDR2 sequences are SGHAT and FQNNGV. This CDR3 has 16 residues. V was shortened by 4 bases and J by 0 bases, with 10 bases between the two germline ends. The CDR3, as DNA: TGTGCCAGCAGCTCGAGGGGGAGCTCCTATAATTCACCCCTCCACTTT. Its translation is CASSSRGSSYNSPLHF.

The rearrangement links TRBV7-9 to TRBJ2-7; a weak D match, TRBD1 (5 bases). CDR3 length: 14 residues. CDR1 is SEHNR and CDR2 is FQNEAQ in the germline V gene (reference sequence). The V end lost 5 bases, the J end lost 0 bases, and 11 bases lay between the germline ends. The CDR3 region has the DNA TGTGCCAGCAGCGTGACAGTCAACTCCTACGAGCAGTACTTC. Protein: CASSVTVNSYEQYF.

CDR3 loop: CASSLVLTSSGANVLTF. CDR3 sequence (DNA): TGTGCCAGCAGCTTAGTCTTGACGAGCTCTGGGGCCAACGTCCTGACTTTC. The V and J genes are TRBV7-6 and TRBJ2-6; D remains ambiguous. V dropped 1 base and J dropped 0 bases, with 10 bases sitting between them. Germline CDR1 reads SGHVS; CDR2 reads FNYEAQ. The CDR3 runs 17 residues.